One TCR beta chain is described in this entry. What it binds is not known. The V end lost 6 bases, the J end lost 0 bases, and 12 bases lay between the germline ends. CDR3 size: 15 residues. Germline assignment: CDR1 MNHEY and CDR2 SVGAGI. This sample stems from a study of cytomegalovirus exposure and HLA in healthy donors. Findings of the study overall: The number of N-insertions in an Asian-associated ancestry cluster was reportedly below the 666-donor mean in a later analysis.

Primers: 60 Vbeta forward and 13 Jbeta reverse. Clones were sequenced by immunoSEQ multiplex PCR, and TCRdb holds only the in-frame ones, with some missing. In the table there are 100,000 to 130,000 clones, 77% of which are singletons. This receptor was taken from a male donor in good health and CMV-seronegative. The rearrangement uses TRBV6-5 and TRBJ2-1; no reliable D call. Sequenced material: PBMCs. Here the CDR3 reads CASSRVPGSYNEQFF. CDR3 coding DNA: TGTGCCAGCAGCCGAGTACCCGGCTCCTACAATGAGCAGTTCTTC.